This T cell receptor beta chain stems from a study of cytomegalovirus exposure and HLA in healthy donors. About the study: In an early release, HLA-typed donors contributed 80 million to 95 million unique TCR sequences.

The study, taken as a whole, reports: Reports indicate that TCR beta sequences accurately predicted the HLA-A and HLA-B alleles of most subjects. Across donors, presence/absence analyses took sequencing depth to be roughly uniform.

To note about this clone: Its antigen is undetermined.

Healthy bone marrow donors formed the donor group. Use of 60 Vbeta and 13 Jbeta primers characterized the PCR. Some clones are missing from TCRdb's copy, which holds only in-frame ones; the method was immunoSEQ multiplex PCR. The sample holds approximately 89,000 clones, about two thirds seen once. The receptor's source is a female donor in good health and CMV-seronegative. Sequencing was done on a sample of PBMCs.

CDR3 bases: TGTGCCAGCAGAACCCCCCCCGGGACAGGGGAAGGCTACACCTTC. As protein: CASRTPPGTGEGYTF. The chain couples TRBV2 to TRBJ1-2, with TRBD1 identical over 10 bases. The CDR3 sequence is 15 residues long. J gave up 8 bases and V 6 bases, and 12 bases lay outside the gene matches. CDR1 is SNHLY, CDR2 FYNNEI, per germline.